This T cell receptor (beta chain) was profiled in a study of CD8+ T cells in alopecia areata. Treatment denoted: oral pan-JAK inhibitor, 5-10 mg twice daily. As the sequencing template, cDNA was produced by extracting RNA and reverse transcribing it. Clones were sequenced by immunoSEQ multiplex PCR, and TCRdb holds only the in-frame ones, with some missing. The sample has 120,000 to 150,000 clones, 70% to 90% seen once; the top ten hold 13%. Germline V gives CDR1 SGHVS, CDR2 FNYEAQ. This CDR3 comprises 16 residues. V was shortened by 3 bases and J by 3 bases, with 14 bases between the two germline ends.

The origin of this receptor is a human donor with alopecia areata. The material was CD8+ T cells sorted from blood, obtained at week 4, from a patient treated with tofacitinib. This chain uses TRBV7-6 with TRBJ2-2, with D maybe TRBD1 (6 bases). CDR3: CASSFFGTQYTGELFF. The DNA for the CDR3 is TGTGCCAGCAGCTTTTTCGGGACACAATACACCGGGGAGCTGTTTTTT. The entire variable domain, with the rest obtained from reference TRBV7-6 and TRBJ2-2, is as follows: GAGVSQSPRYKVTKRGQDVALRCDPISGHVSLYWYRQALGQGPEFLTYFNYEAQQDKSGLPNDRFSAERPEGSISTLTIQRTEQRDSAMYRCASSFFGTQYTGELFFGEGSRLTVL.